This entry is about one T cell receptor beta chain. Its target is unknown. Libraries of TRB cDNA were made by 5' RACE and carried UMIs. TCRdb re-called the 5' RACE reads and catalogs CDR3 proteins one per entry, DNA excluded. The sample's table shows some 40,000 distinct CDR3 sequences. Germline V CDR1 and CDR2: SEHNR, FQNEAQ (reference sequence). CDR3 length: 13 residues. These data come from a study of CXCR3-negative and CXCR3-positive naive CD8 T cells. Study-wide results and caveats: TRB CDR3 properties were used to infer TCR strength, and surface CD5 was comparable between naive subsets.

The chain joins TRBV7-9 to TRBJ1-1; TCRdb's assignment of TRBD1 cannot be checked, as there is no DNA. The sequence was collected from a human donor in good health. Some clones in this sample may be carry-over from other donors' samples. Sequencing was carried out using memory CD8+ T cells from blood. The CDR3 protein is CASSSTGPVGAFF.